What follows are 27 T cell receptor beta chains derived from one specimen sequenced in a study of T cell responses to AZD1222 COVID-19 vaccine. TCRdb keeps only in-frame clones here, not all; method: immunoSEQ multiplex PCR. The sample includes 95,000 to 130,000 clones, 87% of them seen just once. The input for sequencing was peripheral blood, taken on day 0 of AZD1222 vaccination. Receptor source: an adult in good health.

The CDR3, as DNA: TGCGCCAGCAGCCATTACGGTGGTAGCGGGGTAGCAGATACGCAGTATTTT. This gives the protein CASSHYGGSGVADTQYF. J is TRBJ2-3 and V is TRBV4-1; TRBD2 matches 8 bases. The CDR3 has 17 amino acids. CDR1 MGHRA and CDR2 YSYEKL come from the germline V gene. J was trimmed by 4 bases and V by 3 bases; bases with no gene match: 12.

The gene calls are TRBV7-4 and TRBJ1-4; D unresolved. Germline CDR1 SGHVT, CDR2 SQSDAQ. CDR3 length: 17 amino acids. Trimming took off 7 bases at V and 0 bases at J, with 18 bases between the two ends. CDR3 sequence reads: CASNISSPWATNEKLFF. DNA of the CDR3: TGTGCCAGCAACATATCGTCGCCGTGGGCAACTAATGAAAAACTGTTTTTT.

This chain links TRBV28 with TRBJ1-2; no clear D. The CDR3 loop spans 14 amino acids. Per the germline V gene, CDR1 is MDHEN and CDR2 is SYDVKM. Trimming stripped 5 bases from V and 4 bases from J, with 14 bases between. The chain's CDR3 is CASSLGSPSYGYTF. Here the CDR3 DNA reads TGTGCCAGCAGTCTGGGTTCCCCGTCCTATGGCTACACCTTC.

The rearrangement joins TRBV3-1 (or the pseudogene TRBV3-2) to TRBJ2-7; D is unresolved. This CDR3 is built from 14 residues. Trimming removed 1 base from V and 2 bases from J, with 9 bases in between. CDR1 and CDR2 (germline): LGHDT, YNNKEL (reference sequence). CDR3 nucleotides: TGTGCCAGCAGCCAAGTTTCGGTTCCCTACGAGCAGTACTTC. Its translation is CASSQVSVPYEQYF.

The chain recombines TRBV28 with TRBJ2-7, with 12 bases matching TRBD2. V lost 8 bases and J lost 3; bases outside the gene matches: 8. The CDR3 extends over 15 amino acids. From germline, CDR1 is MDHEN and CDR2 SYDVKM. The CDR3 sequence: CASQTRTSGIYEQYF. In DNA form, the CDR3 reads TGTGCCAGCCAGACGAGGACTAGCGGGATCTACGAGCAGTACTTC.

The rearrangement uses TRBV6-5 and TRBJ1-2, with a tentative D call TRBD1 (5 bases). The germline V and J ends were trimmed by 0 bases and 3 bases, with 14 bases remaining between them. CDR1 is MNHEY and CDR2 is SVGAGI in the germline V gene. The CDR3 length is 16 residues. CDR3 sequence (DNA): TGTGCCAGCAGTTACTCCGAAGGGGCGCGATACTATGGCTACACCTTC. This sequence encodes CASSYSEGARYYGYTF.

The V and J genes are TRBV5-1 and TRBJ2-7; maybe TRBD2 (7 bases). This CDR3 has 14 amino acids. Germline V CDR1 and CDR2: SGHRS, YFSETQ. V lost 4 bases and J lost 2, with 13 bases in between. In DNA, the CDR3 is TGCGCCAGCAGCCCTACAGGGACTACCTACGAGCAGTACTTC. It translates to CASSPTGTTYEQYF.

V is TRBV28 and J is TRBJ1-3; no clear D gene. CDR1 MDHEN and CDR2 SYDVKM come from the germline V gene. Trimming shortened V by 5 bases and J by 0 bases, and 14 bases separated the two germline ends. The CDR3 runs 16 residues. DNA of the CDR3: TGTGCCAGCAGTAGAACCTATTTTAGCTCTGGAAACACCATATATTTT. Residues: CASSRTYFSSGNTIYF.

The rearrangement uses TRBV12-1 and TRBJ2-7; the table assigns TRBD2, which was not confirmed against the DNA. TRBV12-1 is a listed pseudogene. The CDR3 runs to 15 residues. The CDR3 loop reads CASSLGTSGDYEQYF. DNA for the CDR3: TGTGCCAGCAGCCTCGGGACTAGCGGGGACTACGAGCAGTACTTC.

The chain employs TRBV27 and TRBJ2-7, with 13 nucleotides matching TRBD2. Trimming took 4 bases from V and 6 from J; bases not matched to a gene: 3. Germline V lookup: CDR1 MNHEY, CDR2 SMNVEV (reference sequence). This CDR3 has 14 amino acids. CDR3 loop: CASSSRTSGSEQYF. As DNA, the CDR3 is TGTGCCAGCAGTTCCCGGACTAGCGGGAGCGAGCAGTACTTC.

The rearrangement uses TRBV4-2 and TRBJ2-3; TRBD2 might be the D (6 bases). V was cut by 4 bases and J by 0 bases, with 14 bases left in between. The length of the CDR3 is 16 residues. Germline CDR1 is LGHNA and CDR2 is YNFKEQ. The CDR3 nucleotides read TGTGCCAGCAGCCCAGGAACCGGGACTAGCACAGATACGCAGTATTTT. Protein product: CASSPGTGTSTDTQYF.

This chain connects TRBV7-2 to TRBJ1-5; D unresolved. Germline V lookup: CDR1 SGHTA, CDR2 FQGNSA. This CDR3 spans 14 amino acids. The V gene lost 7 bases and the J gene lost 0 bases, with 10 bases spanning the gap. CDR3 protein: CASNVGYSNQPQHF. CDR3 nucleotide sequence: TGTGCCAGCAACGTAGGGTATAGCAATCAGCCCCAGCATTTT. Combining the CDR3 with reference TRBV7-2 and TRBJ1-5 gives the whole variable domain GAGVSQSPSNKVTEKGKDVELRCDPISGHTALYWYRQSLGQGLEFLIYFQGNSAPDKSGLPSDRFSAERTGGSVSTLTIQRTQQEDSAVYLCASNVGYSNQPQHFGDGTRLSIL.

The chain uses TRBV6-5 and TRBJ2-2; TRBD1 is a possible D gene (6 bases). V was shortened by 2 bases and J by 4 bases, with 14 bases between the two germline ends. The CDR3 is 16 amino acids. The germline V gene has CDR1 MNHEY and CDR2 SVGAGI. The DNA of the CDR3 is TGTGCCAGCAGTTACAGAACCACAGGGTTCACCGGGGAGCTGTTTTTT. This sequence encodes CASSYRTTGFTGELFF.

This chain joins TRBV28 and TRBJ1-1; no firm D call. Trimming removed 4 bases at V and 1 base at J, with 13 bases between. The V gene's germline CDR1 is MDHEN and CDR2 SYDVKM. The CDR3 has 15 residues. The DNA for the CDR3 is TGTGCCAGCAGTTCTGACCGAGGCGGGAACACTGAAGCTTTCTTT. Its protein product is CASSSDRGGNTEAFF.

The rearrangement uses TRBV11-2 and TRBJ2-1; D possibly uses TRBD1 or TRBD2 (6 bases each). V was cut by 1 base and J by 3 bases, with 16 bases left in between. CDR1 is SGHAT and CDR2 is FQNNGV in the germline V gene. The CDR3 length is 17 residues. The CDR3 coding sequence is TGTGCCAGCAGCTTAGCTCCGACTAGAGGGGGCTACAATGAGCAGTTCTTC. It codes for CASSLAPTRGGYNEQFF.

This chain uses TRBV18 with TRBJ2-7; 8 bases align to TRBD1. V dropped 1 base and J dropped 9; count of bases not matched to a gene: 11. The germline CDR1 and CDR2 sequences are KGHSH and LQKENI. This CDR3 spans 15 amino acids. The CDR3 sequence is CASSPQQGGTLGQYF. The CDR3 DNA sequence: TGTGCCAGCTCACCACAACAGGGGGGTACACTAGGGCAGTACTTC.

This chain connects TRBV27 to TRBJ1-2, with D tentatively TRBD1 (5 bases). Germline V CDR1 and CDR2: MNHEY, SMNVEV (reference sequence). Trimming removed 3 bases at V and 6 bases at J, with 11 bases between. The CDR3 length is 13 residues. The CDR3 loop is CASSFREDHGYTF. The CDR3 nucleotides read TGTGCCAGCAGTTTCAGGGAGGACCATGGCTACACCTTC.

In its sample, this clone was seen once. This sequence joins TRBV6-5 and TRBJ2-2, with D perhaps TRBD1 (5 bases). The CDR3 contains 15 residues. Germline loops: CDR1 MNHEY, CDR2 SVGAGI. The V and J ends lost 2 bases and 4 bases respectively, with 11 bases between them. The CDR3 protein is CASSYDSHSTGELFF. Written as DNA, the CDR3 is TGTGCCAGCAGTTACGACAGCCACTCCACCGGGGAGCTGTTTTTT.

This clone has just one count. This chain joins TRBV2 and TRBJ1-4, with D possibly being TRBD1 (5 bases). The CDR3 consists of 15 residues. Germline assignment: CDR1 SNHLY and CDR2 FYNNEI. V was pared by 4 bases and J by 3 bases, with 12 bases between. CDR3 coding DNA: TGTGCCAGCAGTGCAGGGTTGTATTCTAATGAAAAACTGTTTTTT. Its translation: CASSAGLYSNEKLFF.

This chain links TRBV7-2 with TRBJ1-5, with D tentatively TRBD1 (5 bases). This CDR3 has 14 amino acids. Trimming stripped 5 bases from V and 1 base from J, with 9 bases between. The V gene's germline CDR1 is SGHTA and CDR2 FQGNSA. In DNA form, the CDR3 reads TGTGCCAGCAGCACCCCAGGGAGCAATCAGCCCCAGCATTTT. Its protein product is CASSTPGSNQPQHF.

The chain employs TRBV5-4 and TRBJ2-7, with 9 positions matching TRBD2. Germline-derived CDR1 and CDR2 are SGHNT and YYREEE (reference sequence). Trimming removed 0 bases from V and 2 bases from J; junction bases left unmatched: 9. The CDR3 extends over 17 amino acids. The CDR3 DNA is TGTGCCAGCAGCTTGGGTTCGCGGACTAGCGCCACCTACGAGCAGTACTTC. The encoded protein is CASSLGSRTSATYEQYF.

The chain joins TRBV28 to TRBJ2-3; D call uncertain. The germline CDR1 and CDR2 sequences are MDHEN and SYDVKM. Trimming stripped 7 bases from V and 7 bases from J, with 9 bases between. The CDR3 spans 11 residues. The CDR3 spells CASNDRNTQYF. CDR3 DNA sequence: TGTGCCAGCAACGACCGGAATACGCAGTATTTT. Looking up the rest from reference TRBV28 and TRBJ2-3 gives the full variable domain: DVKVTQSSRYLVKRTGEKVFLECVQDMDHENMFWYRQDPGLGLRLIYFSYDVKMKEKGDIPEGYSVSREKKERFSLILESASTNQTSMYLCASNDRNTQYFGPGTRLTVL.

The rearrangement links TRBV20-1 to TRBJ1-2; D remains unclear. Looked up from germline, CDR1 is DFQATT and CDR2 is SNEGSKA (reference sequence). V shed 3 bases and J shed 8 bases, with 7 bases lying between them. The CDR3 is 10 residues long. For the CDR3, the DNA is TGCAGTGCTAGGGTTACAGGCTACACCTTC. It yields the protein CSARVTGYTF.

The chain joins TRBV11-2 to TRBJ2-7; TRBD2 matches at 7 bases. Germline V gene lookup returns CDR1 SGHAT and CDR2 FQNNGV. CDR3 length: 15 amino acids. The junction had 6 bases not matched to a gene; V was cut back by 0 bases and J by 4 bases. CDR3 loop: CASSLEPSGGYEQYF. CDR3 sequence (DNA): TGTGCCAGCAGCTTAGAGCCTAGCGGAGGGTACGAGCAGTACTTC.

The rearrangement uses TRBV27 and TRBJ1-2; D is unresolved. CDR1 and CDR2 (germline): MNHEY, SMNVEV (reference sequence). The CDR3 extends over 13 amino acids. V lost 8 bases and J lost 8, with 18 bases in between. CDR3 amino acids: CASSPAGLWGYTF. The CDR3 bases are TGTGCCAGCTCCCCGGCAGGACTGTGGGGCTACACCTTC.

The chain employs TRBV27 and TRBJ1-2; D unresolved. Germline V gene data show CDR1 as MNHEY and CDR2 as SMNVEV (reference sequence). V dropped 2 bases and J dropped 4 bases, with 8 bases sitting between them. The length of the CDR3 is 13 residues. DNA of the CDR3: TGTGCCAGCAGTTTAAGGCCAGGCTATGGCTACACCTTC. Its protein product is CASSLRPGYGYTF.

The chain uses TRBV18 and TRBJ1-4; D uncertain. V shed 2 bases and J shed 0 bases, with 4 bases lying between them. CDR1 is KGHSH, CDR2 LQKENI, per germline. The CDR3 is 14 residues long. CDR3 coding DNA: TGTGCCAGCTCACCAGGGGCAACTAATGAAAAACTGTTTTTT. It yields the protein CASSPGATNEKLFF.